Below, 21 T cell receptor beta chains from the same sample are listed, as sequenced in a study of T cells in Graves' hyperthyroidism and ophthalmopathy. Amplified TCR beta CDR3 regions derived from RNA transcripts. When the TCR CDR3 underwent first-round RT-PCR, the HTBI primer set was used. One entry per CDR3 protein results from TCRdb running MiXCR on the multiplex PCR reads. This table holds fewer than 400,000 distinct CDR3 sequences, 15% to 19% found once. Sample: blood. The receptors shown here come from a young woman with Graves' hyperthyroidism that later progressed to Graves' ophthalmopathy.

The chain links TRBV28 to TRBJ1-2; maybe TRBD1 (6 bases). The CDR3 extends over 16 amino acids. The V and J ends lost 3 bases and 6 bases respectively, with 20 bases between them. Germline lookup yields CDR1 MDHEN and CDR2 SYDVKM. The CDR3 loop reads CASSLGGGPKNDGYTF. DNA for the CDR3: TGTGCCAGCAGTTTGGGGGGCGGGCCGAAGAATGATGGCTACACCTTC.

This sequence joins TRBV7-2 and TRBJ2-1; D gene uncertain. CDR1 SGHTA and CDR2 FQGNSA come from the germline V gene. The V end lost 4 bases, the J end lost 9 bases, and 16 bases lay between the germline ends. The CDR3 is 14 residues long. CDR3 amino acids: CASSSLHLAAEQFF. The CDR3 bases are TGTGCCAGCAGCTCCCTACATTTAGCTGCTGAGCAGTTCTTC.

The rearrangement uses TRBV7-2 and TRBJ2-1; D is ambiguous. Per the germline V gene, CDR1 is SGHTA and CDR2 is FQGNSA. V dropped 2 bases and J dropped 0 bases, with 8 bases sitting between them. This CDR3 spans 15 amino acids. CDR3 nucleotides: TGTGCCAGCAGCTTAAAGAGAAGCTCCTACAATGAGCAGTTCTTC. It translates to CASSLKRSSYNEQFF.

This chain connects TRBV27 to TRBJ2-1, with a weak D call TRBD1 (5 bases). The CDR3 consists of 14 residues. Trimming took 1 base from V and 6 from J, leaving 10 bases between them. The germline gives CDR1 MNHEY, CDR2 SMNVEV (reference sequence). CDR3 nucleotides: TGTGCCAGCAGTTTATTAGCAGGGCCCAATGAGCAGTTCTTC. This encodes CASSLLAGPNEQFF.

This clonotype was seen a handful of times. Given a much more abundant clone one base away, this may be a read error. V usage is TRBV2 and J usage is TRBJ1-5; D is unclear. Germline lookup yields CDR1 SNHLY and CDR2 FYNNEI. This CDR3 has 12 amino acids. V was clipped by 5 bases and J by 6 bases, with 8 bases between them. The CDR3, as DNA: TGTGCCAGCAGTACATGGAGTCAGCCCCAGCATTTT. This sequence encodes CASSTWSQPQHF.

This clonotype was counted many times. V and J are TRBV3-1 and TRBJ2-1, with TRBD2 identical over 12 bases. The junction had 4 bases not matched to a gene; V was cut back by 1 base and J by 9 bases. Germline V gene sequence: CDR1 LGHDT, CDR2 YNNKEL (reference sequence). This CDR3 is built from 15 residues. For the CDR3, the DNA is TGTGCCAGCAGCCAAGTCCTAGCGGGAGGGTTTGAGCAGTTCTTC. This gives the protein CASSQVLAGGFEQFF.

This clonotype was seen ten or more times. The chain carries TRBV7-2 and TRBJ2-7; D remains ambiguous. Trimming took off 5 bases at V and 6 bases at J, with 14 bases between the two ends. The CDR3 is 13 amino acids. Germline CDR1 is SGHTA and CDR2 is FQGNSA. The CDR3 is CASSPLYGREQYF. CDR3 in DNA: TGTGCCAGCAGCCCCCTGTATGGGCGCGAGCAGTACTTC.

There are many counts of this clonotype. This chain joins TRBV28 and TRBJ2-2; 9 bases map to TRBD2. The CDR3 contains 16 residues. The V gene's germline CDR1 is MDHEN and CDR2 SYDVKM. The J segment lost 1 base and the V segment lost 7 bases, leaving 7 bases of the junction unmatched. The DNA for the CDR3 is TGTGCCAGCAACGCTCTTAGCGGGAGGAACACCGGGGAGCTGTTTTTT. It translates to CASNALSGRNTGELFF. The variable domain in full, completed from reference TRBV28 and TRBJ2-2, reads DVKVTQSSRYLVKRTGEKVFLECVQDMDHENMFWYRQDPGLGLRLIYFSYDVKMKEKGDIPEGYSVSREKKERFSLILESASTNQTSMYLCASNALSGRNTGELFFGEGSRLTVL.

The V gene is TRBV7-9, the J gene TRBJ2-6, with 8 bases aligning to TRBD1. Germline loops: CDR1 SEHNR, CDR2 FQNEAQ (reference sequence). The junction had 19 bases not matched to a gene; V was cut back by 1 base and J by 2 bases. The CDR3 is 22 amino acids. The CDR3 DNA reads as TGTGCCAGCAGCTTAGGGCAGGGGGCCGTCTTTAGTCGGGTGGCTGGGGCCAACGTCCTGACTTTC. It codes for CASSLGQGAVFSRVAGANVLTF.

The V gene is TRBV28, the J gene TRBJ2-2; D gene uncertain. The germline CDR1 and CDR2 sequences are MDHEN and SYDVKM. The CDR3 loop spans 13 amino acids. V lost 7 bases and J lost 5, with 11 bases in between. CDR3 region: CASIRRTTGELFF. CDR3 sequence (DNA): TGTGCCAGCATCCGACGAACAACCGGGGAGCTGTTTTTT.

In this sample, this clonotype turned up a few times. The chain uses TRBV30 and TRBJ2-7; 7 bases are shared with TRBD2. Germline values: CDR1 GTSNPN, CDR2 SVGIG (reference sequence). After removal of 3 bases from V and 1 base from J, the junction contained 3 bases not matched to a gene. This CDR3 has 13 residues. The CDR3 region is CAWSPGRSYEQYF. CDR3 DNA sequence: TGTGCCTGGAGCCCCGGGAGGTCCTACGAGCAGTACTTC. The variable domain in full, completed from reference TRBV30 and TRBJ2-7, reads SQTIHQWPATLVQPVGSPLSLECTVEGTSNPNLYWYRQAAGRGLQLLFYSVGIGQISSEVPQNLSASRPQDRQFILSSKKLLLSDSGFYLCAWSPGRSYEQYFGPGTRLTVT.

This clonotype was counted at least ten times. A single base separates this from a much larger clone, so it may be a read error. The chain couples TRBV28 to TRBJ1-1; perhaps TRBD1 as D (6 bases). This CDR3 has 13 amino acids. The V gene's germline CDR1 is MDHEN and CDR2 SYDVKM. Trimming took 2 bases from V and 3 from J, leaving 7 bases between them. CDR3 region: CASSLQGYTEAFF. In DNA, the CDR3 is TGTGCCAGCAGTTTACAGGGGTACACTGAAGCTTTCTTT.

The rearrangement links TRBV12-3 or TRBV12-4 to TRBJ2-1; 7 positions match TRBD2. V trimming: 6 bases; J trimming: 4 bases; junction bases outside the gene matches: 6. This CDR3 comprises 14 residues. The CDR3 sequence: CASRIKRGYNEQFF. CDR3 coding DNA: TGTGCCAGCAGAATTAAGCGGGGTTACAATGAGCAGTTCTTC.

The gene calls are TRBV20-1 and TRBJ1-1; maybe TRBD1 (6 bases). Trimming took 7 bases from V and 1 from J, leaving 19 bases between them. Germline-derived CDR1 and CDR2 are DFQATT and SNEGSKA (reference sequence). CDR3 length: 15 amino acids. CDR3 sequence: CSVHQPGHGNTEAFF. In DNA form, the CDR3 reads TGCAGTGTACACCAACCGGGACACGGGAACACTGAAGCTTTCTTT.

The rearrangement links TRBV19 to TRBJ2-7; 12 bases line up with TRBD2. From germline, CDR1 is LNHDA and CDR2 SQIVND (reference sequence). V gave up 1 base and J gave up 7 bases; unmatched junction bases: 8. The CDR3 is made up of 16 amino acids. CDR3: CASSIGLAGALREQYF. The CDR3 DNA reads as TGTGCCAGTAGTATAGGACTAGCGGGGGCCTTGCGGGAGCAGTACTTC.

This clonotype was counted a few times. The chain uses TRBV7-9 and TRBJ2-7; D perhaps matches TRBD2 (6 bases). The germline V and J ends were trimmed by 4 bases and 1 base, with 14 bases remaining between them. This CDR3 region has 15 residues. The germline CDR1 and CDR2 sequences are SEHNR and FQNEAQ (reference sequence). CDR3 in DNA: TGTGCCAGCAGCTGGAGGCGGGATTGGTCCTACGAGCAGTACTTC. This translates into CASSWRRDWSYEQYF.

This clonotype was detected many times. This chain joins TRBV12-3 or TRBV12-4 and TRBJ2-1; 10 nucleotides line up with TRBD2. This CDR3 is built from 15 residues. J was trimmed by 7 bases and V by 3 bases; bases with no gene match: 6. CDR3 protein: CASSFSSGRINEQFF. CDR3 bases: TGTGCCAGCAGTTTCTCTAGCGGGAGAATAAATGAGCAGTTCTTC.

A few counts support this clonotype. The chain has TRBV28 and TRBJ1-1; TRBD1 is a possible D gene (6 bases). This CDR3 has 15 amino acids. Germline V lookup: CDR1 MDHEN, CDR2 SYDVKM. Trimming removed 6 bases from V and 3 bases from J, with 17 bases in between. The CDR3 DNA sequence: TGTGCCAGCAGGCCACAGGGTTCAGGGTACACTGAAGCTTTCTTT. Translation gives CASRPQGSGYTEAFF.

This clonotype was detected a few times. The chain employs TRBV19 and TRBJ2-3; D is unclear. Germline V gene lookup returns CDR1 LNHDA and CDR2 SQIVND (reference sequence). There are 13 residues in the CDR3. Trimming took off 8 bases at V and 1 base at J, with 10 bases between the two ends. DNA of the CDR3: TGTGCCAGTGTCCGACCCGGCACAGATACGCAGTATTTT. As protein: CASVRPGTDTQYF.

This clonotype was seen many times. The chain has TRBV27 and TRBJ2-4; TRBD2 might be the D (5 bases). Trimming left V 3 bases short and J 6 bases short, with 9 bases between. Per the germline V gene, CDR1 is MNHEY and CDR2 is SMNVEV (reference sequence). The CDR3 consists of 13 residues. As DNA, the CDR3 is TGTGCCAGCAGTTTTCGGGAAGGAAACATTCAGTACTTC. Its translation: CASSFREGNIQYF.

The chain joins TRBV2 to TRBJ2-5; tentative D call: TRBD2 (6 bases). This CDR3 has 12 residues. Trimming pared 7 bases from V and 5 bases from J, leaving 11 bases between. In germline, CDR1 is SNHLY, CDR2 FYNNEI. The CDR3 DNA reads TGTGCCAGCATCCACGGGGGTGAGACCCAGTACTTC. This codes for CASIHGGETQYF.